A single sample gave rise to the 32 T cell receptor beta chains below, sequenced in a study of T cells in localized non-small cell lung cancer. The protocol was immunoSEQ multiplex PCR, while the TCRdb copy is restricted to in-frame clones and leaves out a portion. Of 15,000 to 20,000 clones in the sample, approximately 80% were seen once. Specimen: peripheral blood, collected before any cancer treatment. The receptors were gathered from a male donor at least 60 years old with stage I lung adenocarcinoma.

Here the CDR3 DNA reads TGTGCCAGCAGCGTAGGGGGGGCGAGCACAGATACGCAGTATTTT. Protein sequence: CASSVGGASTDTQYF. The chain has TRBV9 and TRBJ2-3, with D perhaps being TRBD1 or TRBD2 (6 bases each). Germline V gene sequence: CDR1 SGDLS, CDR2 YYNGEE. This CDR3 contains 15 residues. Deletions cut 0 bases from V and 0 bases from J, with 8 bases between.

The chain joins TRBV7-9 to TRBJ1-4; the D is unclear. The germline V and J ends were trimmed by 5 bases and 5 bases, with 9 bases remaining between them. CDR3 size: 13 residues. CDR1 is SEHNR, CDR2 FQNEAQ, per germline (reference sequence). This CDR3 reads CASSPLLNEKLFF. The DNA of the CDR3 is TGTGCCAGCAGCCCCCTTTTGAATGAAAAACTGTTTTTT. Full variable domain (rest looked up from reference TRBV7-9 and TRBJ1-4): DTGVSQNPRHKITKRGQNVTFRCDPISEHNRLYWYRQTLGQGPEFLTYFQNEAQLEKSRLLSDRFSAERPKGSFSTLEIQRTEQGDSAMYLCASSPLLNEKLFFGSGTQLSVL.

Relative to its sample, this clone is medium-sized. The V and J genes are TRBV6-1 and TRBJ1-2; TRBD1 matches 9 bases. Germline V gene data show CDR1 as MNHNS and CDR2 as SASEGT. The CDR3 is made up of 14 amino acids. With V trimmed by 7 bases and J by 4 bases, 7 bases remained unmatched. CDR3 sequence reads: CASTRGQGLYGYTF. As DNA, the CDR3 is TGTGCCAGCACTAGGGGACAGGGACTCTATGGCTACACCTTC.

The chain couples TRBV4-3 to TRBJ2-1, with 9 positions matching TRBD2. The CDR3 runs to 21 residues. Germline-derived CDR1 and CDR2 are LGHNA and YSLEER. V gave up 5 bases and J gave up 0 bases; unmatched junction bases: 20. The CDR3 spells CASSYLGVRLADSGSYNEQFF. The CDR3 DNA reads TGCGCCAGCAGCTACCTGGGTGTGAGACTAGCGGATTCCGGCTCCTACAATGAGCAGTTCTTC.

The chain carries TRBV4-1 and TRBJ1-1, with 11 bases fitting TRBD1. Trimming at V came to 1 base and at J to 4 bases, leaving 5 bases not matched to a gene. Germline CDR1 reads MGHRA; CDR2 reads YSYEKL. CDR3 length: 16 residues. CDR3 DNA: TGCGCCAGCAGCCAAGTACCGGGACAGGGGGGCACTGAAGCTTTCTTT. It is translated as CASSQVPGQGGTEAFF.

The CDR3 DNA sequence: TGTGCCAGCAGGGGACAGGGGGCTGGGAACACTGAAGCTTTCTTT. Translating it yields CASRGQGAGNTEAFF. V usage is TRBV28 and J usage is TRBJ1-1, with TRBD1 matching 12 bases. The CDR3 consists of 15 residues. The germline CDR1 and CDR2 sequences are MDHEN and SYDVKM. The V and J ends lost 6 bases and 1 base, in that order; junction bases with no gene match: 3.

By share, this clone counts as large. The chain combines TRBV7-9 with TRBJ2-7; 9 bases map to TRBD1. CDR1 and CDR2 from the germline V gene are SEHNR and FQNEAQ (reference sequence). J gave up 6 bases and V 5 bases, and 14 bases lay outside the gene matches. The CDR3 spans 16 residues. In nucleotides, the CDR3 is TGTGCCAGCAGCGTAGAACCGGGACAGGGATTTCCCGAGCAGTACTTC. It encodes CASSVEPGQGFPEQYF.

CDR3 loop: CASSYSTAGGKDTQYF. The CDR3 coding sequence is TGTGCCAGCAGTTACTCGACCGCAGGGGGCAAAGATACGCAGTATTTT. This chain joins TRBV6-5 and TRBJ2-3; TRBD1 matches 8 bases. CDR1 MNHEY and CDR2 SVGAGI come from the germline V gene. There are 16 residues in the CDR3. The junction had 7 bases not matched to a gene; V was cut back by 0 bases and J by 5 bases.

The chain combines TRBV2 with TRBJ1-5, with D unclear. V was trimmed by 6 bases and J by 4 bases, leaving 19 bases between them. From germline, CDR1 is SNHLY and CDR2 FYNNEI. The CDR3 is 16 amino acids. The DNA of the CDR3 is TGTGCCAGCAGACAAAGGCGTGGTGAGGAGAATCAGCCCCAGCATTTT. This translates into CASRQRRGEENQPQHF.

This chain uses TRBV7-9 with TRBJ2-2, with 8 bases lining up with TRBD2. Germline V gives CDR1 SEHNR, CDR2 FQNEAQ (reference sequence). Losses at the gene ends were 8 bases for V and 1 base for J; bases not matched to a gene: 6. CDR3 size: 15 residues. CDR3 nucleotides: TGTGCCAGCCCTTCCGGGACTAGGAACACCGGGGAGCTGTTTTTT. Translated, it gives CASPSGTRNTGELFF.

The CDR3 reads CASSDSSTDPTEAFF. The CDR3 DNA reads as TGTGCCAGCAGTGACTCGTCGACGGACCCCACTGAAGCTTTCTTT. The V gene is TRBV6-4, the J gene TRBJ1-1; no definite D call. The CDR3 contains 15 residues. The V gene's germline CDR1 is MRHNA and CDR2 SNTAGT. Trimming stripped 0 bases from V and 4 bases from J, with 12 bases between.

This chain joins TRBV4-2 and TRBJ2-5; TRBD1 is a possible D gene (6 bases). This CDR3 is 15 amino acids long. Germline values: CDR1 LGHNA, CDR2 YNFKEQ. The V and J ends lost 4 bases and 5 bases respectively, with 17 bases between them. This chain's CDR3 is CASSRSRDKFETQYF. The CDR3 nucleotides read TGTGCCAGCAGCCGAAGCCGGGACAAATTTGAGACCCAGTACTTC.

This rearrangement joins TRBV15 to TRBJ2-3; D possibly corresponds to TRBD2 (6 bases). This CDR3 comprises 16 residues. The V gene's germline CDR1 is LNHNV and CDR2 YYDKDF (reference sequence). V was clipped by 4 bases and J by 0 bases, with 14 bases between them. CDR3 DNA: TGTGCCACCAGCACCTTAGGACTATCTAGCACAGATACGCAGTATTTT. It is translated as CATSTLGLSSTDTQYF.

With respect to this clone: The same CDR3 can be traced to other DNA sequences in this sample. This sequence joins TRBV14 and TRBJ2-1; D is undetermined. CDR1 and CDR2 from the germline V gene are SGHDN and FVKESK. Trimming removed 1 base from V and 5 bases from J, with 9 bases in between. The CDR3 contains 14 residues. DNA for the CDR3: TGTGCCAGCAGCCAAGCGGGCAGAAACAATGAGCAGTTCTTC. Its translation is CASSQAGRNNEQFF.

J is TRBJ2-2 and V is TRBV5-8; 7 bases are shared with TRBD1. The CDR3 is 16 residues long. Germline CDR1 SGHTS, CDR2 YDEGEE. The junction had 2 bases not matched to a gene; V was cut back by 0 bases and J by 0 bases. CDR3: CASSLDRGTNTGELFF. CDR3 nucleotides: TGTGCCAGCAGCTTGGACAGGGGCACGAACACCGGGGAGCTGTTTTTT.

The gene calls are TRBV6-1 and TRBJ2-7, with a possible D match to TRBD2 (6 bases). The CDR3 covers 13 residues. Trimming removed 1 base at V and 4 bases at J, with 8 bases between. The germline CDR1 and CDR2 sequences are MNHNS and SASEGT. The CDR3 protein is CASSEEGGYEQYF. CDR3 in DNA: TGTGCCAGCAGTGAAGAAGGAGGGTACGAGCAGTACTTC.

The CDR3 sequence: CASRSGSRETQYF. The CDR3 bases are TGTGCCAGTAGGAGCGGGAGCCGGGAGACCCAGTACTTC. V gene TRBV19 combines with J gene TRBJ2-5; 8 nucleotides align to TRBD2. After removal of 6 bases from V and 5 bases from J, the junction contained 5 bases not matched to a gene. This CDR3 comprises 13 residues. Germline CDR1 reads LNHDA; CDR2 reads SQIVND (reference sequence). Full variable domain (remainder filled in from reference TRBV19 and TRBJ2-5): DGGITQSPKYLFRKEGQNVTLSCEQNLNHDAMYWYRQDPGQGLRLIYYSQIVNDFQKGDIAEGYSVSREKKESFPLTVTSAQKNPTAFYLCASRSGSRETQYFGPGTRLLVL.

V and J are TRBV7-3 and TRBJ2-1; 8 bases are a match to TRBD2. Germline-derived CDR1 and CDR2 are SGHTA and FQGTGA. The V and J ends lost 2 bases and 4 bases, in that order; junction bases with no gene match: 10. This CDR3 region has 17 residues. CDR3 nucleotides: TGTGCCAGCAGCTTACGAGCGGCGGGAGGAACTTACAATGAGCAGTTCTTC. Its translation: CASSLRAAGGTYNEQFF.

In its sample, this clone is medium-sized (0.01 to 0.1%). The V gene is TRBV6-6, the J gene TRBJ2-7; 8 nucleotides line up with TRBD1. Trimming cost V 0 bases and J 3 bases; bases outside gene matches: 4. CDR1 and CDR2 from the germline V gene are MNHNY and SVGAGI (reference sequence). The length of the CDR3 is 15 residues. CDR3: CASSYSGDRFYEQYF. DNA of the CDR3: TGTGCCAGCAGTTACTCGGGGGACAGGTTCTACGAGCAGTACTTC.

This clone is medium-sized within its sample. The V and J genes are TRBV27 and TRBJ1-6, with D possibly matching TRBD1 (6 bases). The CDR3 covers 16 residues. The ends were cut back, 6 bases at V and 2 bases at J, with 14 bases in the middle. Germline-derived CDR1 and CDR2 are MNHEY and SMNVEV (reference sequence). In DNA, the CDR3 is TGTGCCAGCAGACCTTACCGACAGGCCTATAATTCACCCCTCCACTTT. It encodes CASRPYRQAYNSPLHF.

The J gene is TRBJ2-3, the V gene TRBV5-1; 11 bases line up with TRBD2. Germline lookup yields CDR1 SGHRS and CDR2 YFSETQ. The V and J ends lost 8 bases and 4 bases, in that order; junction bases with no gene match: 3. This CDR3 has 13 amino acids. The CDR3 nucleotides read TGCGCCAGTAGCGGGAGGGCCGCAGATACGCAGTATTTT. Translated: CASSGRAADTQYF.

J is TRBJ2-3 and V is TRBV6-6, with D uncertain. Germline values: CDR1 MNHNY, CDR2 SVGAGI (reference sequence). V was trimmed by 6 bases and J by 0 bases, leaving 16 bases between them. The CDR3 has 16 amino acids. CDR3 in amino acids: CASRGNNVLSTDTQYF. CDR3 nucleotide sequence: TGTGCCAGCAGGGGCAATAACGTCTTGAGCACAGATACGCAGTATTTT.

V is TRBV7-2 and J is TRBJ1-5; 8 bases are a match to TRBD1. V was pared by 5 bases and J by 5 bases, with 5 bases of the junction left unmatched. This CDR3 region has 14 residues. Germline V CDR1 and CDR2: SGHTA, FQGNSA. The CDR3 DNA sequence: TGTGCCAGCAGCCCAGGGGGCGAGTATCAGCCCCAGCATTTT. Translating gives CASSPGGEYQPQHF.

A few counts support this clone. The genes are TRBV4-2 and TRBJ2-1, with 7 positions matching TRBD2. The CDR3 is made up of 16 amino acids. The junction had 10 bases not matched to a gene; V was cut back by 6 bases and J by 2 bases. Germline loops: CDR1 LGHNA, CDR2 YNFKEQ. CDR3 amino acids: CASSPGGARTYNEQFF. The CDR3 DNA is TGTGCCAGCAGTCCGGGGGGAGCGAGAACCTACAATGAGCAGTTCTTC.

The V and J genes are TRBV5-4 and TRBJ1-1; possibly TRBD1 for D (5 bases). CDR3 size: 14 residues. V was clipped by 0 bases and J by 0 bases, with 6 bases between them. Per germline, CDR1 SGHNT and CDR2 YYREEE (reference sequence). The CDR3 DNA is TGTGCCAGCAGCTTGGGACAGATGAACACTGAAGCTTTCTTT. As protein: CASSLGQMNTEAFF.

CDR3 in amino acids: CASSFGGYGYTF. In DNA form, the CDR3 reads TGTGCCAGCAGCTTCGGGGGATATGGCTACACCTTC. The chain is built from TRBV9 and TRBJ1-2; a possible D gene is TRBD1 (5 bases). The germline V gene has CDR1 SGDLS and CDR2 YYNGEE. The CDR3 loop spans 12 amino acids. V was clipped by 4 bases and J by 5 bases, with 9 bases between them.

The rearrangement links TRBV7-2 to TRBJ2-5; 11 positions agree with TRBD2. The CDR3 is 19 amino acids. Germline CDR1 is SGHTA and CDR2 is FQGNSA. Germline trimming cut 1 base from V and 2 bases from J; bases unmatched to any gene: 12. CDR3 DNA: TGTGCCAGCAGCTTAGGAGGACCTACTAGCGGGAGTCCTCAAGAGACCCAGTACTTC. Its translation: CASSLGGPTSGSPQETQYF.

V gene TRBV28 combines with J gene TRBJ1-2; no clear D gene. The germline gives CDR1 MDHEN, CDR2 SYDVKM. The V end was cut by 3 bases, the J end by 3 bases, with 5 bases between. The CDR3 extends over 12 amino acids. The CDR3, as DNA: TGTGCCAGCAGTTTGTGGGACTATGGCTACACCTTC. As protein: CASSLWDYGYTF.

The chain combines TRBV28 with TRBJ2-2; TRBD2 aligns across 14 bases. J was trimmed by 4 bases and V by 2 bases; bases with no gene match: 6. From germline, CDR1 is MDHEN and CDR2 SYDVKM. The CDR3 extends over 18 amino acids. In DNA form, the CDR3 reads TGTGCCAGCAGTTTAAGGGGAGGGACTAGCGGGGGCACCGGGGAGCTGTTTTTT. Translated, it gives CASSLRGGTSGGTGELFF. The full variable domain, in which reference TRBV28 and TRBJ2-2 provide the parts outside the CDR3, is DVKVTQSSRYLVKRTGEKVFLECVQDMDHENMFWYRQDPGLGLRLIYFSYDVKMKEKGDIPEGYSVSREKKERFSLILESASTNQTSMYLCASSLRGGTSGGTGELFFGEGSRLTVL.

The V call is TRBV15, the J call TRBJ1-4, with a weak D call TRBD1 (5 bases). Germline CDR1 is LNHNV and CDR2 is YYDKDF (reference sequence). The V gene lost 5 bases and the J gene lost 0 bases, with 10 bases spanning the gap. The CDR3 is made up of 15 amino acids. Here the CDR3 DNA reads TGTGCCACCAGCGGGGGAGGGGCAACTAATGAAAAACTGTTTTTT. It translates to CATSGGGATNEKLFF.

A note on this clone: Other DNA sequences in this specimen translate into the identical CDR3. The CDR3 sequence is CASSYSGRGTYEQYF. The CDR3 coding sequence is TGTGCCAGCAGTTATAGCGGGAGGGGAACCTACGAGCAGTACTTC. The rearrangement joins TRBV6-5 to TRBJ2-7; 11 bases align to TRBD2. The CDR3 is 15 residues long. Germline CDR1 reads MNHEY; CDR2 reads SVGAGI. J gave up 2 bases and V 3 bases, and 3 bases lay outside the gene matches.

In DNA, the CDR3 is TGTGCCAGCAGCTTAAGAGATGCTGGGGCCAACGTCCTGACTTTC. Amino acid sequence: CASSLRDAGANVLTF. The V gene is TRBV11-2, the J gene TRBJ2-6; unclear D gene. Looked up from germline, CDR1 is SGHAT and CDR2 is FQNNGV. V was shortened by 2 bases and J by 2 bases, with 7 bases between the two germline ends. The length of the CDR3 is 15 residues. The full variable domain, its missing parts supplied by reference TRBV11-2 and TRBJ2-6, is EAGVAQSPRYKIIEKRQSVAFWCNPISGHATLYWYQQILGQGPKLLIQFQNNGVVDDSQLPKDRFSAERLKGVDSTLKIQPAKLEDSAVYLCASSLRDAGANVLTFGAGSRLTVL.